This T cell receptor beta chain emerged from a study of a mutant IDH1 vaccine in newly diagnosed glioma. At the level of the study: The first vaccination came 4-6 weeks after radiotherapy alone, or with temozolomide cycles. The treated population exhibited a male proportion of about 60%, a female proportion of about 38%, and a mean age of about 40 years.

Time point: week 5, during vaccination. Every vaccination contained 300 ug of the mutant IDH1 20-mer peptide and was paired with topical imiquimod. The junction had 6 bases not matched to a gene; V was cut back by 4 bases and J by 1 base. CDR1 and CDR2 (germline): MNHNS, SASEGT. This CDR3 contains 15 residues. Concerning this clone: As yet, its antigen is unknown.

Only in-frame clones appear in the TCRdb table, and some are missing; sequencing was by immunoSEQ multiplex PCR. The data hold around 61,000 clones, with 80% to 90% observed a single time. This rearrangement joins TRBV6-1 to TRBJ1-1; 7 bases line up with TRBD1. Sequencing used PBMCs, obtained from a glioma patient whose treatment included an IDH1 peptide vaccine. This TCR derives from a woman aged 40 to 50 with glioma. CDR3 nucleotide sequence: TGTGCCAGCAGTGGACAGGGAGGAAGGAACACTGAAGCTTTCTTT. It is translated as CASSGQGGRNTEAFF.